This T cell receptor beta chain was obtained from a study of read filtering for tumor transcriptome and immune sequencing. Overall study: Among patients, 17 were male and some 15 female, aged roughly 47 to 90 (mean approximately 60).

From approximately 400 ng of RNA, a library with molecular barcoded alpha/delta and beta/gamma adaptors was made. One entry per CDR3 protein results from TCRdb running MiXCR on the reads. The table lists 35,000 to 40,000 distinct CDR3 sequences, 12% to 15% of them singletons. This clonotype has a count of ten or more. Antigen specificity is unknown. Study-level findings and limits: IR-seq captured clonotypes deeper and more reliably than RNA-seq. IR-seq and RNA-seq agreed better without single-read clonotypes.

This clonotype was obtained from a donor at least 40 years old with multiple myeloma. Sequences were obtained from a population of CD138-negative cells sorted from bone marrow.

CDR3 DNA: TGTGCCAGCAGTTCCCGGGACAGGGGCTACGAGCAGTACTTC. Translating it yields CASSSRDRGYEQYF. The V gene is TRBV6-5, the J gene TRBJ2-7; 10 bases line up with TRBD1. Unmatched junction bases numbered 3, after V lost 4 bases and J lost 3 bases. CDR1 and CDR2 (germline): MNHEY, SVGAGI. This CDR3 region has 14 residues.